This T cell receptor beta chain was found in a study of response to subunit inactivated influenza vaccine. Study observations and caveats: After each seasonal influenza vaccination, few new T cells are recruited, the authors suggested.

Each CDR3 protein gets one entry after TCRdb re-called the RT-PCR reads with MiXCR. The sample shows 700,000 to 800,000 distinct CDR3 sequences, approximately 17% of them seen only once. This clonotype has only a few counts. Its specificity is not known. The CDR3 covers 13 residues. The V gene's germline CDR1 is DFQATT and CDR2 SNEGSKA (reference sequence). V trimming: 3 bases; J trimming: 2 bases; junction bases outside the gene matches: 3. This chain connects TRBV20-1 to TRBJ2-5; 7 nucleotides align to TRBD1. This material consisted of PBMCs from blood, taken 5 days after vaccination. This TCR was sampled from a man aged 50-59 years who received an inactivated influenza vaccine. CDR3 sequence reads: CSASPGQQETQYF. In nucleotides, the CDR3 is TGCAGTGCTAGTCCGGGACAGCAAGAGACCCAGTACTTC.